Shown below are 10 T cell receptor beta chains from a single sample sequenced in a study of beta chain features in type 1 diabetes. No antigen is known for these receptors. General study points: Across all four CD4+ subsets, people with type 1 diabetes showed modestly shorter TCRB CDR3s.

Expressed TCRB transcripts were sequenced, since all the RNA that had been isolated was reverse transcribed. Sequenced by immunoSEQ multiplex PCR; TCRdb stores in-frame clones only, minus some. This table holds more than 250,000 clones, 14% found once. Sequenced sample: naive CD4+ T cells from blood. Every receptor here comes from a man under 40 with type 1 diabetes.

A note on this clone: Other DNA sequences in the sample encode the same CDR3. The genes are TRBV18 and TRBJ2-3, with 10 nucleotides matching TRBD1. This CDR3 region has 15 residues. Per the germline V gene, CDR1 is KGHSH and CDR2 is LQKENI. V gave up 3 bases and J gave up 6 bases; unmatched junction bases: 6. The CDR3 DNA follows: TGTGCCAGCTCACCGCGGACAGGGGGTACCGATACGCAGTATTTT. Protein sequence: CASSPRTGGTDTQYF.

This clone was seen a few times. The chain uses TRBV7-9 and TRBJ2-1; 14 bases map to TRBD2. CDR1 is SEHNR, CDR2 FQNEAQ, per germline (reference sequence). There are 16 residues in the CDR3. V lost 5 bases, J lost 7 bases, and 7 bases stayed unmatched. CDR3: CASSRLAGGFRNEQFF. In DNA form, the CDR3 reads TGTGCCAGCAGCCGACTAGCGGGAGGGTTTAGGAATGAGCAGTTCTTC.

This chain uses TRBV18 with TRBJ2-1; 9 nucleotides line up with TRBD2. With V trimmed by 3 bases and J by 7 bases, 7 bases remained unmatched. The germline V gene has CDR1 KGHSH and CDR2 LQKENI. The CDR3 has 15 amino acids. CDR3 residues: CASSPGSGSRNEQFF. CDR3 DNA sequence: TGTGCCAGCTCACCGGGTAGCGGGAGTCGTAATGAGCAGTTCTTC.

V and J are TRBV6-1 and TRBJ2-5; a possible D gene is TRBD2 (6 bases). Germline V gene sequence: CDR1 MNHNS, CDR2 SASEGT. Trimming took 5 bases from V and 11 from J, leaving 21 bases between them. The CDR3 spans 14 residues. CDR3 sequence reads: CASSPGAFQREQYF. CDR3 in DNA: TGTGCCAGCAGTCCTGGGGCATTTCAACGGGAGCAGTACTTC.

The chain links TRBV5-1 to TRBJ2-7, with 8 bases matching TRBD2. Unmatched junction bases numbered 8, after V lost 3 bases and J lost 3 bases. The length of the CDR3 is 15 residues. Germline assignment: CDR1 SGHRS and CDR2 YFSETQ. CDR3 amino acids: CASSSTTSAYYEQYF. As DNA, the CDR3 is TGCGCCAGCAGCTCGACGACTAGCGCCTACTACGAGCAGTACTTC.

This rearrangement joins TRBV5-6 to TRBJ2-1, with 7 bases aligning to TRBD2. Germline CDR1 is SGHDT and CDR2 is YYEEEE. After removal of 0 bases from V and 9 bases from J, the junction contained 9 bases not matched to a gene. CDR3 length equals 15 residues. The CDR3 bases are TGTGCCAGCAGCTTGGGAGTGGGAGGGCCCACTGAGCAGTTCTTC. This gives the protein CASSLGVGGPTEQFF.

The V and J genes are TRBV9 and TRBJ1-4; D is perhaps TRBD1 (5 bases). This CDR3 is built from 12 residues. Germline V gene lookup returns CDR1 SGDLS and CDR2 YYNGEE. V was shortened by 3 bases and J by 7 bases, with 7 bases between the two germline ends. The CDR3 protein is CASSGGAEKLFF. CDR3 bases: TGTGCCAGCAGCGGGGGCGCTGAAAAACTGTTTTTT.

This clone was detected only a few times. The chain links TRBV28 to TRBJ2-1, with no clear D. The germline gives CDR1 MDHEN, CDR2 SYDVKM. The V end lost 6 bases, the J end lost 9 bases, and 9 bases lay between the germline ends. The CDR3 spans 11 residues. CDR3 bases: TGTGCCAGCAGAAGACGGAGTGAGCAGTTCTTC. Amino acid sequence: CASRRRSEQFF.

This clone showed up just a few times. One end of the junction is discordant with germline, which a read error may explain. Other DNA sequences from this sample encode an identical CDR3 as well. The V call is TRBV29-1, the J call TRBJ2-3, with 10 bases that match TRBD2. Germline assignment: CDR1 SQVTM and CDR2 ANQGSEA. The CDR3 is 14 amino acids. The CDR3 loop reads CSVEAGGGTDTQYF. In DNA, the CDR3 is TGCAGCGTCGAAGCGGGAGGGGGCACAGATACGCAGTATTTT.

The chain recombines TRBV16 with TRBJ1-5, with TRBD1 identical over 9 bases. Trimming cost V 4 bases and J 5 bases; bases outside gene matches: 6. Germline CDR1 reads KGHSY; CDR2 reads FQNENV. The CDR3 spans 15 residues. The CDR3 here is CASSRVRDRDQPQHF. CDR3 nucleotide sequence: TGTGCCAGCAGCCGGGTCCGGGACAGGGATCAGCCCCAGCATTTT.